This T cell receptor beta chain emerged from a study of blood T cell repertoires in COVID-19. Across the study: Acute and convalescent COVID-19 samples came from the United States, Italy and Spain.

This CDR3 has 16 amino acids. Germline CDR1 reads LNHNV; CDR2 reads YYDKDF (reference sequence). The V gene lost 3 bases and the J gene lost 6 bases, with 21 bases spanning the gap. Original processing methods: Researchers report that nucleated cell counts were estimated from reference gene primer amplification. Profiling relied on immunoSEQ multiplex PCR, and the TCRdb table lists in-frame clones only, not all of them. That table supplies the V and J calls and clone size; D and trimming were determined from the DNA. The sample holds under 350,000 clones, approximately 85% seen once. The material sequenced was peripheral blood. This TCR was recovered from a human donor in a cohort sampled during active COVID-19. The gene calls are TRBV15 and TRBJ2-7; D perhaps matches TRBD2 (7 bases). The CDR3 loop reads CATSRESTAGAVEQYF. The DNA for the CDR3 is TGTGCCACCAGCAGGGAATCTACTGCGGGGGCGGTCGAGCAGTACTTC.